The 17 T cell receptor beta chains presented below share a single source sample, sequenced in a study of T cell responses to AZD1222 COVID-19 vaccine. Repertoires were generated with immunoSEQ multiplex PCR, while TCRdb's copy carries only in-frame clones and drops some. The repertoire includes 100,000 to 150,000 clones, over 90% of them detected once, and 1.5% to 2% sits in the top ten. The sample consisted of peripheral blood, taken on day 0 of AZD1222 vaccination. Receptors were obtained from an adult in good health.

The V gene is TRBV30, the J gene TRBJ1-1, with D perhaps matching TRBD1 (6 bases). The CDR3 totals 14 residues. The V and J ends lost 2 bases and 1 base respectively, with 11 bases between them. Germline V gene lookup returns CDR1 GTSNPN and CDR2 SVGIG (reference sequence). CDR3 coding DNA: TGTGCCTGGAGTAGAGGACAGACGAACACTGAAGCTTTCTTT. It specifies CAWSRGQTNTEAFF.

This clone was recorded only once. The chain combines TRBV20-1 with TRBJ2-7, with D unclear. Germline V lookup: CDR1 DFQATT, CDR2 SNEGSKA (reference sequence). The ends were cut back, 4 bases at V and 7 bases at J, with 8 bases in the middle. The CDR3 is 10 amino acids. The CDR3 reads CSATDGEQYF. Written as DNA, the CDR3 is TGCAGTGCTACAGACGGGGAGCAGTACTTC.

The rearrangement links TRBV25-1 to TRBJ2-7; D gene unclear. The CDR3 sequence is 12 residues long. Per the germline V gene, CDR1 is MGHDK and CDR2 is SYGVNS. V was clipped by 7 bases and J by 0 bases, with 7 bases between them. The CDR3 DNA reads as TGTGCCAGCAAGCCTGACTCCTACGAGCAGTACTTC. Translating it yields CASKPDSYEQYF.

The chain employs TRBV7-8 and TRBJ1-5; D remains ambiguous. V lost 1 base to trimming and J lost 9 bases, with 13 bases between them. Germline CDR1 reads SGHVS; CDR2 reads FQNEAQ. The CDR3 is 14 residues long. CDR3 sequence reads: CASSLVLGERPQHF. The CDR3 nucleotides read TGTGCCAGCAGCTTAGTGCTTGGGGAGAGGCCCCAGCATTTT.

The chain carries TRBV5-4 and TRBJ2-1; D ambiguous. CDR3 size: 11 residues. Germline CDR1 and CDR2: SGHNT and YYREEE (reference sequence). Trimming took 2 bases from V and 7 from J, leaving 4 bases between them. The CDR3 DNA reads TGTGCCAGCAGCTTTGGTAATGAGCAGTTCTTC. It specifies CASSFGNEQFF. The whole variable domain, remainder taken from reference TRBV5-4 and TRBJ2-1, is ETGVTQSPTHLIKTRGQQVTLRCSSQSGHNTVSWYQQALGQGPQFIFQYYREEENGRGNFPPRFSGLQFPNYSSELNVNALELDDSALYLCASSFGNEQFFGPGTRLTVL.

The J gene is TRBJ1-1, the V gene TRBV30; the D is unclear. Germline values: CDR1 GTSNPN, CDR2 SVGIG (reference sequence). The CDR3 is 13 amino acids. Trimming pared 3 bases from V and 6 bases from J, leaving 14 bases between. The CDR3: CAWRPSLGPEAFF. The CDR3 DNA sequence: TGTGCCTGGAGGCCCAGTCTGGGCCCTGAAGCTTTCTTT.

Here the CDR3 DNA reads TGTGCCAGCACTCGACAGGGAACCAGGGAGGGCTACACCTTC. It translates to CASTRQGTREGYTF. This sequence joins TRBV6-5 and TRBJ1-2; 7 bases map to TRBD1. Germline-derived CDR1 and CDR2 are MNHEY and SVGAGI. V lost 7 bases, J lost 8 bases, and 13 bases stayed unmatched. The CDR3 spans 14 residues.

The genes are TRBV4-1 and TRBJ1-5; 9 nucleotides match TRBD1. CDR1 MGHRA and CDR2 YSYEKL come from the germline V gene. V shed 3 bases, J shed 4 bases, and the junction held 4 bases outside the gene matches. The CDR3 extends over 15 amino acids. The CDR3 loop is CASSHPGTGNQPQHF. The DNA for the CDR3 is TGCGCCAGCAGCCATCCCGGGACAGGGAATCAGCCCCAGCATTTT.

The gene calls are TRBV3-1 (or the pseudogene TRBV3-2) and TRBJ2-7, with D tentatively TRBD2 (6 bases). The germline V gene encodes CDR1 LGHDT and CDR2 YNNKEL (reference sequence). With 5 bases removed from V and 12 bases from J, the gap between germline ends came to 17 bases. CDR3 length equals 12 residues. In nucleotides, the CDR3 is TGTGCCAGCAGCTCTATAGCGGCGCGTACGTACTTC. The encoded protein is CASSSIAARTYF.

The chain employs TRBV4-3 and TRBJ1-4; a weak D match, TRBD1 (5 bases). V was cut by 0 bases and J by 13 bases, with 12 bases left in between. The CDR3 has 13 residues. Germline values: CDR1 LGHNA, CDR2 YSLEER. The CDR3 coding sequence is TGCGCCAGCAGCCAAGAAAGGGAGAGGGGACTGTTTTTT. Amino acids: CASSQERERGLFF.

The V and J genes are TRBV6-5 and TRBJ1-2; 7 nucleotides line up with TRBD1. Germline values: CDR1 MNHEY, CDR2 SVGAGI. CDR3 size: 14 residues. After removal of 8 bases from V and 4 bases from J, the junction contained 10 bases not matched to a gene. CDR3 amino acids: CASCWDRDFYGYTF. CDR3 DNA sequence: TGTGCCAGCTGCTGGGACAGAGACTTCTATGGCTACACCTTC.

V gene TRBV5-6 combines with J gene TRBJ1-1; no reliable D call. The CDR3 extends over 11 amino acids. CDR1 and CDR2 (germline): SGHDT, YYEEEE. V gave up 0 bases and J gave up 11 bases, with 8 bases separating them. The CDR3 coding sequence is TGTGCCAGCAGCTTGGGATCCGGGGCTTTCTTT. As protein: CASSLGSGAFF.

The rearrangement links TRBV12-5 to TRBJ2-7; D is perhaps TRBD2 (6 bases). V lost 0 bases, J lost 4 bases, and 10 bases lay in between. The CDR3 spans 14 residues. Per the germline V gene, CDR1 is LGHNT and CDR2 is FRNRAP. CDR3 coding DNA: TGTGCTAGTGGTTTGGTGGGACTCCGATACGAGCAGTACTTC. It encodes CASGLVGLRYEQYF.

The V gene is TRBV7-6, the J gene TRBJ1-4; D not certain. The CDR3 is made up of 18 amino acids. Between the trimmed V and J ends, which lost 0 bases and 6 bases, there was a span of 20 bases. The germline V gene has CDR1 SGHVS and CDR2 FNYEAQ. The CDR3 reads CASSLAHIPGPRDEKLFF. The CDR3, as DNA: TGTGCCAGCAGCTTAGCCCATATCCCCGGGCCGCGGGATGAAAAACTGTTTTTT.

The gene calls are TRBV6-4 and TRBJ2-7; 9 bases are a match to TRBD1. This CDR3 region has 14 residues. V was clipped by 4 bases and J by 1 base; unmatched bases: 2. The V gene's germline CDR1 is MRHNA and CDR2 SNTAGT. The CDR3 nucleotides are TGTGCCAGCAGTGCGGACAGGGGTTCCTACGAGCAGTACTTC. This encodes CASSADRGSYEQYF.

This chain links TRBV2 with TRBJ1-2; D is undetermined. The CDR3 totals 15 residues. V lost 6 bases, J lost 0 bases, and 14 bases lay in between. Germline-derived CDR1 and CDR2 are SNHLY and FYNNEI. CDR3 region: CASSENRATNYGYTF. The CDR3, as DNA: TGTGCCAGCAGCGAAAACCGGGCAACTAACTATGGCTACACCTTC.

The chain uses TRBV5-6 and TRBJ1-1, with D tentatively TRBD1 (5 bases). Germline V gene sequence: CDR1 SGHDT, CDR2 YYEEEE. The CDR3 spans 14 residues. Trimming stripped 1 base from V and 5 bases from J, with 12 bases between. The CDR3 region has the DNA TGTGCCAGCAGCTTGCAGGGTGTCCTGACTGAAGCTTTCTTT. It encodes CASSLQGVLTEAFF. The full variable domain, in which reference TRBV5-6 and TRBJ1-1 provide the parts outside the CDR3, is DAGVTQSPTHLIKTRGQQVTLRCSPKSGHDTVSWYQQALGQGPQFIFQYYEEEERQRGNFPDRFSGHQFPNYSSELNVNALLLGDSALYLCASSLQGVLTEAFFGQGTRLTVV.